This T cell receptor (beta chain) was identified during a study of T cell responses to AZD1222 COVID-19 vaccine. Study-level results: Unmutated variant regions are reportedly the target of nearly half of TCRs that are spike-specific. Increases in Spike-specific TCR breadth and depth were seen after two AZD1222 doses.

This clone appeared once. Its target is not known. An end of the junction differs from the germline gene, which may be a read error. CDR1 and CDR2 from the germline V gene are WSHSY and SAAADI. The CDR3 has 15 amino acids. Only in-frame clones appear in the TCRdb table, and some are missing; sequencing was by immunoSEQ multiplex PCR. The repertoire holds roughly 150,000 clones, with around 88% as singletons. The genes are TRBV10-2 and TRBJ2-1; the match to TRBD2 covers 11 bases. This clonotype originated in an adult who received the AZD1222 COVID-19 vaccine. The specimen comprised peripheral blood, sampled 28 days after the second AZD1222 dose. CDR3 DNA: TGCGCCAGCAGTCCTAGCGGGGGGACGATCAATGGGCAGTTCTTC. Its translation is CASSPSGGTINGQFF.